A single sample gave rise to the 3 T cell receptor beta chains below, sequenced in a study of cytomegalovirus exposure and HLA in healthy donors. The PCR had 60 Vbeta and 13 Jbeta primers. The repertoire was sequenced with immunoSEQ multiplex PCR; TCRdb's copy has only in-frame clones and lacks some. The table records under 150,000 clones, 75% to 85% of them present only once. Sequenced input: PBMCs. The source is a male donor in good health and CMV-seropositive.

The chain employs TRBV23-1 and TRBJ2-7; TRBD2 matches 11 bases. TRBV23-1 is filed as an ORF, its function uncertain. The CDR3 loop spans 16 amino acids. Unmatched junction bases numbered 9, after V lost 3 bases and J lost 5 bases. The CDR3, as DNA: TGCGCCAGCAGTCAGGGAGGGCTAGCGGGAGGAAACGAGCAGTACTTC. This gives the protein CASSQGGLAGGNEQYF.

This sequence joins TRBV5-6 and TRBJ2-1; 8 nucleotides align to TRBD1. Germline-derived CDR1 and CDR2 are SGHDT and YYEEEE. The CDR3 extends over 16 amino acids. V was clipped by 2 bases and J by 3 bases; unmatched bases: 7. The CDR3 DNA reads as TGTGCCAGCAGCTTTCGAGGACAGGGAGTCTACAATGAGCAGTTCTTC. Its translation is CASSFRGQGVYNEQFF.

The rearrangement joins TRBV27 to TRBJ2-6; possible D gene TRBD1, 5 bases. The CDR3 consists of 19 residues. Germline CDR1 and CDR2: MNHEY and SMNVEV (reference sequence). The V end lost 1 base, the J end lost 0 bases, and 16 bases lay between the germline ends. The CDR3, as DNA: TGTGCCAGCAGTTTATTCGGTAGCAGGGTCATCTCTGGGGCCAACGTCCTGACTTTC. Residues: CASSLFGSRVISGANVLTF.